The 26 T cell receptor beta chains below all came from one sample that was sequenced in a study of graft-versus-host responses after intestinal transplantation. Method: immunoSEQ multiplex PCR; TCRdb's copy keeps in-frame clones and lacks some. This sample carries around 19,000 clones, approximately 39% of them seen once, and the ten largest clones take 1.5% to 2.5%. The input for sequencing was alloreactive CD4+ T cells from a mixed lymphocyte reaction culture, taken before transplantation. Subset here: CFSE-low proliferating T cells sorted from roughly six-day pre-transplant mixed lymphocyte reaction (GvH or HvG direction). All receptors derive from a human patient who was an organ donor for intestinal transplantation.

The rearrangement links TRBV2 to TRBJ1-3, with D unclear. Germline CDR1 reads SNHLY; CDR2 reads FYNNEI. V dropped 4 bases and J dropped 6 bases, with 10 bases sitting between them. CDR3 size: 13 residues. The CDR3 bases are TGTGCCAGCAGTGTTAGTCTGCTAAACACCATATATTTT. It yields the protein CASSVSLLNTIYF. The full variable domain, completed using reference TRBV2 and TRBJ1-3, is EPEVTQTPSHQVTQMGQEVILRCVPISNHLYFYWYRQILGQKVEFLVSFYNNEISEKSEIFDDQFSVERPDGSNFTLKIRSTKLEDSAMYFCASSVSLLNTIYFGEGSWLTVV.

This clone has only a few counts. This chain uses TRBV29-1 with TRBJ1-3; D is possibly TRBD1 (5 bases). In germline, CDR1 is SQVTM, CDR2 ANQGSEA. The CDR3 spans 12 residues. Trimming pared 7 bases from V and 0 bases from J, leaving 7 bases between. The CDR3 here is CSGGGSGNTIYF. CDR3 in DNA: TGCAGCGGGGGGGGCTCTGGAAACACCATATATTTT.

A remark on this clone: This CDR3 is also generated by other DNA sequences in the sample. This sequence joins TRBV4-3 and TRBJ1-2; D possibly corresponds to TRBD1 (6 bases). V was clipped by 0 bases and J by 4 bases, with 15 bases between them. The germline V gene encodes CDR1 LGHNA and CDR2 YSLEER. The CDR3 loop spans 16 amino acids. The CDR3 sequence is CASSQDRPGAGYGYTF. The CDR3 DNA reads TGCGCCAGCAGCCAAGATCGGCCGGGGGCTGGCTATGGCTACACCTTC.

This clone came up a few times. The rearrangement links TRBV7-2 to TRBJ2-6; TRBD1 or TRBD2 may be the D gene (5 bases each). Germline V lookup: CDR1 SGHTA, CDR2 FQGNSA. Trimming took 0 bases from V and 0 from J, leaving 9 bases between them. The CDR3 spans 17 residues. The CDR3 DNA is TGTGCCAGCAGCTTAGCGTTCGGGGCCTCTGGGGCCAACGTCCTGACTTTC. Amino acid sequence: CASSLAFGASGANVLTF. Supplemented by reference TRBV7-2 and TRBJ2-6, the full variable domain reads GAGVSQSPSNKVTEKGKDVELRCDPISGHTALYWYRQSLGQGLEFLIYFQGNSAPDKSGLPSDRFSAERTGGSVSTLTIQRTQQEDSAVYLCASSLAFGASGANVLTFGAGSRLTVL.

The sample holds a few counts of this clone. V usage is TRBV7-9 and J usage is TRBJ2-1, with a weak D call TRBD1 (5 bases). Trimming pared 4 bases from V and 6 bases from J, leaving 16 bases between. The CDR3 has 15 residues. Germline V gene data show CDR1 as SEHNR and CDR2 as FQNEAQ (reference sequence). The CDR3 here is CASSSSGLSSNEQFF. Written as DNA, the CDR3 is TGTGCCAGCAGCTCTTCAGGGTTGAGTAGCAATGAGCAGTTCTTC.

The chain has TRBV4-2 and TRBJ2-5, with 14 bases that match TRBD2. Unmatched junction bases numbered 3, after V lost 4 bases and J lost 5 bases. The CDR3 has 15 amino acids. Germline V gene lookup returns CDR1 LGHNA and CDR2 YNFKEQ. DNA for the CDR3: TGTGCCAGCAGCCCGGGACTAGCGGGAGTTGAGACCCAGTACTTC. The encoded protein is CASSPGLAGVETQYF.

For the CDR3, the DNA is TGTGCCAGCAGCTACTACGGGGTCAATTACGAGCAGTACTTC. This translates into CASSYYGVNYEQYF. V is TRBV7-9 and J is TRBJ2-7; possible D gene TRBD2, 5 bases. Trimming removed 4 bases at V and 4 bases at J, with 14 bases between. The CDR3 is made up of 14 amino acids. Germline loops: CDR1 SEHNR, CDR2 FQNEAQ (reference sequence).

As DNA, the CDR3 is TGTGCCAGTAGGCCACTAGGGAGTCAGCCCCAGCATTTT. This translates into CASRPLGSQPQHF. The chain combines TRBV19 with TRBJ1-5; D call uncertain. This CDR3 is 13 amino acids long. The ends were cut back, 6 bases at V and 6 bases at J, with 12 bases in the middle. Germline CDR1 is LNHDA and CDR2 is SQIVND (reference sequence).

This clone occurred a few times. The rearrangement joins TRBV5-4 to TRBJ2-7; D not resolved. Per the germline V gene, CDR1 is SGHNT and CDR2 is YYREEE (reference sequence). The V end lost 10 bases, the J end lost 0 bases, and 14 bases lay between the germline ends. The CDR3 runs 13 residues. In DNA form, the CDR3 reads TGTGCCTGGACCCTCTTAGGCTCCTACGAGCAGTACTTC. It specifies CAWTLLGSYEQYF. Variable domain in full (rest from reference TRBV5-4 and TRBJ2-7): ETGVTQSPTHLIKTRGQQVTLRCSSQSGHNTVSWYQQALGQGPQFIFQYYREEENGRGNFPPRFSGLQFPNYSSELNVNALELDDSALYLCAWTLLGSYEQYFGPGTRLTVT.

CDR3 sequence reads: CASSLINYGYTF. Written as DNA, the CDR3 is TGTGCCAGCAGCTTGATCAACTATGGCTACACCTTC. This chain joins TRBV5-7 and TRBJ1-2; D remains ambiguous. TRBV5-7 is filed as an ORF, its function uncertain. This CDR3 is 12 amino acids long. Trimming removed 1 base at V and 2 bases at J, with 3 bases between.

V and J are TRBV7-2 and TRBJ1-1; a weak D match, TRBD1 (5 bases). Trimming shortened V by 2 bases and J by 2 bases, and 12 bases separated the two germline ends. Germline CDR1 is SGHTA and CDR2 is FQGNSA. This CDR3 comprises 15 residues. The CDR3 nucleotides read TGTGCCAGCAGCTTATACGGGGGTGTAAACACTGAAGCTTTCTTT. Its translation: CASSLYGGVNTEAFF.

This sequence joins TRBV6-5 and TRBJ2-1, with D possibly TRBD2 on 6 matching bases. Germline V lookup: CDR1 MNHEY, CDR2 SVGAGI. The CDR3 runs to 14 residues. The V end lost 5 bases, the J end lost 2 bases, and 10 bases lay between the germline ends. CDR3 amino acids: CASSELAPYNEQFF. In DNA form, the CDR3 reads TGTGCCAGCAGTGAACTAGCACCCTACAATGAGCAGTTCTTC.

This clone was recorded a few times. The V and J genes are TRBV7-2 and TRBJ1-1, with 7 bases lining up with TRBD1. J was trimmed by 5 bases and V by 2 bases; bases with no gene match: 5. The germline CDR1 and CDR2 sequences are SGHTA and FQGNSA. The CDR3 length is 14 residues. CDR3 DNA: TGTGCCAGCAGCTTACGACAGGGAGGGACTGAAGCTTTCTTT. Protein product: CASSLRQGGTEAFF. The full variable domain, rest sourced from reference TRBV7-2 and TRBJ1-1, is GAGVSQSPSNKVTEKGKDVELRCDPISGHTALYWYRQSLGQGLEFLIYFQGNSAPDKSGLPSDRFSAERTGGSVSTLTIQRTQQEDSAVYLCASSLRQGGTEAFFGQGTRLTVV.

In its sample, this clone is medium-sized. The V and J genes are TRBV10-3 and TRBJ1-3; D perhaps matches TRBD1 (5 bases). Per germline, CDR1 ENHRY and CDR2 SYGVKD. Trimming removed 0 bases from V and 4 bases from J, with 13 bases in between. CDR3 length: 16 residues. CDR3 amino acids: CAISESGNRLGNTIYF. The CDR3 DNA reads as TGTGCCATCAGTGAGTCGGGGAACAGGCTCGGAAACACCATATATTTT.

A few counts support this clone. The chain recombines TRBV6-6 with TRBJ1-1; 9 bases fit TRBD1. The CDR3 contains 13 residues. J was trimmed by 10 bases and V by 5 bases; bases with no gene match: 8. In germline, CDR1 is MNHNY, CDR2 SVGAGI (reference sequence). The CDR3 sequence: CASSSRDRARAFF. CDR3 DNA: TGTGCCAGCAGTAGCCGGGACAGGGCTCGAGCTTTCTTT.

The rearrangement joins TRBV6-6 to TRBJ2-7; 9 positions match TRBD1. The CDR3 sequence is 15 residues long. J was trimmed by 6 bases and V by 0 bases; bases with no gene match: 6. Germline V gives CDR1 MNHNY, CDR2 SVGAGI (reference sequence). The CDR3 DNA is TGTGCCAGCAGTTACTCGATACAGGGGGCAGTCGAGCAGTACTTC. It codes for CASSYSIQGAVEQYF.

The chain recombines TRBV5-5 with TRBJ2-7, with D possibly TRBD1 on 5 matching bases. The CDR3 covers 14 residues. Germline CDR1 is SGHKS and CDR2 is YYEKEE (reference sequence). Trimming shortened V by 1 base and J by 2 bases, and 10 bases separated the two germline ends. The DNA of the CDR3 is TGTGCCAGCAGCTTGTCAGGGAACGCCTACGAGCAGTACTTC. Residues: CASSLSGNAYEQYF.

The rearrangement uses TRBV7-3 and TRBJ2-7; TRBD1 matches at 8 bases. The CDR3 length is 15 residues. Germline values: CDR1 SGHTA, CDR2 FQGTGA. V lost 2 bases to trimming and J lost 6 bases; unmatched junction nucleotides: 9. For the CDR3, the DNA is TGTGCCAGCAGCTTATCGGCAGGGGGCTTTTCCGAGCAGTACTTC. It encodes CASSLSAGGFSEQYF. The complete variable domain, with remaining parts taken from reference TRBV7-3 and TRBJ2-7, reads GAGVSQTPSNKVTEKGKYVELRCDPISGHTALYWYRQSLGQGPEFLIYFQGTGAADDSGLPNDRFFAVRPEGSVSTLKIQRTERGDSAVYLCASSLSAGGFSEQYFGPGTRLTVT.

This clone appeared a few times. The chain combines TRBV6-6 with TRBJ1-2, with a weak D call TRBD1 (5 bases). V lost 0 bases, J lost 10 bases, and 15 bases lay in between. This CDR3 comprises 14 residues. Germline CDR1 MNHNY, CDR2 SVGAGI (reference sequence). CDR3 sequence (DNA): TGTGCCAGCAGTTACTCGATAGCCAGGGAAGACTACACCTTC. Protein sequence: CASSYSIAREDYTF.

This clone was detected a few times. The chain combines TRBV11-1 with TRBJ1-1; D uncertain. Germline loops: CDR1 SGHAT, CDR2 FQDESV (reference sequence). The CDR3 spans 14 residues. V was trimmed by 5 bases and J by 1 base, leaving 11 bases between them. The CDR3 reads CASSRFTTNTEAFF. For the CDR3, the DNA is TGTGCCAGCAGCCGATTTACGACGAACACTGAAGCTTTCTTT.

Within the sample, this clone is medium-sized. The genes are TRBV12-5 and TRBJ1-1; TRBD1 is a possible D gene (5 bases). V was trimmed by 3 bases and J by 4 bases, leaving 9 bases between them. Germline-derived CDR1 and CDR2 are LGHNT and FRNRAP. The CDR3 extends over 13 amino acids. Here the CDR3 reads CASGFWGSTEAFF. The CDR3 nucleotides are TGTGCTAGTGGTTTCTGGGGGAGCACTGAAGCTTTCTTT.

The chain links TRBV6-5 to TRBJ2-3, with 7 bases that match TRBD2. The trim removed 6 bases at V and 6 bases at J, leaving 12 bases unmatched. From germline, CDR1 is MNHEY and CDR2 SVGAGI. CDR3 length equals 15 residues. CDR3 sequence (DNA): TGTGCCAGCAGAAACCGGGACTACAGCTGGGATACGCAGTATTTT. Encoded protein: CASRNRDYSWDTQYF.

The chain joins TRBV7-2 to TRBJ2-6; the D is unclear. Trimming left V 5 bases short and J 0 bases short, with 11 bases between. Germline CDR1 and CDR2: SGHTA and FQGNSA. This CDR3 has 16 residues. Written as DNA, the CDR3 is TGTGCCAGCAGCCCGCCCCGAGGCTCTGGGGCCAACGTCCTGACTTTC. As protein: CASSPPRGSGANVLTF.

Only a few counts were recorded for this clone. This chain uses TRBV28 with TRBJ2-3; 10 nucleotides line up with TRBD2. The CDR3 spans 14 residues. Trimming at V came to 5 bases and at J to 1 base, leaving 0 bases not matched to a gene. Germline V gene lookup returns CDR1 MDHEN and CDR2 SYDVKM. CDR3 coding DNA: TGTGCCAGCAGTCTAGCGGGAGGCACAGATACGCAGTATTTT. Protein sequence: CASSLAGGTDTQYF.

The chain recombines TRBV5-4 with TRBJ2-7; tentative D call: TRBD1 (5 bases). The CDR3 consists of 12 residues. CDR1 is SGHNT and CDR2 is YYREEE in the germline V gene (reference sequence). V was pared by 1 base and J by 3 bases, with 5 bases between. The CDR3 nucleotides are TGTGCCAGCAGCTTGCAGGGCTACGAGCAGTACTTC. It is translated as CASSLQGYEQYF.

The chain links TRBV14 to TRBJ2-1, with D uncertain. Per germline, CDR1 SGHDN and CDR2 FVKESK. CDR3 length: 13 residues. Between the trimmed V and J ends, which lost 4 bases and 12 bases, there was a span of 16 bases. The CDR3 protein is CASSPQSLRGQFF. The CDR3 DNA follows: TGTGCCAGCAGCCCCCAATCTCTCCGAGGGCAGTTCTTC.